What follows is one T cell receptor (beta chain) and its context. Its antigen is currently unknown. Trimming cost V 6 bases and J 5 bases; bases outside gene matches: 8. The CDR3 loop spans 14 amino acids. In germline, CDR1 is SNHLY, CDR2 FYNNEI. Use of 60 Vbeta and 13 Jbeta primers characterized the PCR. Libraries were prepared by immunoSEQ multiplex PCR; TCRdb keeps only in-frame clonotypes and omits some of them. The sample includes around 29,000 clones. These data originate in a study of cytomegalovirus exposure and HLA in healthy donors. Study-wide points: Per a prior analysis, the majority of TCR beta V segments were productive roughly 90% or roughly 30% of the time. Researchers counted some 150 TCR beta chains as cytomegalovirus-associated.

The TCR originated in a man aged 25 to 45 in good health and CMV-seronegative. The genes are TRBV2 and TRBJ1-1, with 8 bases matching TRBD1. Material: PBMCs. CDR3 residues: CASSRQGFGTEAFF. DNA of the CDR3: TGTGCCAGCAGCCGACAGGGGTTTGGGACTGAAGCTTTCTTT.